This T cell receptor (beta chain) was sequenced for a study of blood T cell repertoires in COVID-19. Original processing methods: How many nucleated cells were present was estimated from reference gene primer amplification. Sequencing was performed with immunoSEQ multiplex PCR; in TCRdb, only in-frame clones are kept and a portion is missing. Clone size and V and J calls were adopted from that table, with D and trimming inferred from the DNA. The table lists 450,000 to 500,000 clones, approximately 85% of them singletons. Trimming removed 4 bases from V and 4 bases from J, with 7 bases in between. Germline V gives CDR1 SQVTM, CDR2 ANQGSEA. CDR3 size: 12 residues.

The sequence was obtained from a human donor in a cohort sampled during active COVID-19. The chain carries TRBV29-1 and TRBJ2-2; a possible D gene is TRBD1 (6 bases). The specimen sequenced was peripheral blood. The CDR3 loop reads CSVGGGTGELFF. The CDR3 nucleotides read TGCAGCGTTGGAGGGGGCACCGGGGAGCTGTTTTTT.